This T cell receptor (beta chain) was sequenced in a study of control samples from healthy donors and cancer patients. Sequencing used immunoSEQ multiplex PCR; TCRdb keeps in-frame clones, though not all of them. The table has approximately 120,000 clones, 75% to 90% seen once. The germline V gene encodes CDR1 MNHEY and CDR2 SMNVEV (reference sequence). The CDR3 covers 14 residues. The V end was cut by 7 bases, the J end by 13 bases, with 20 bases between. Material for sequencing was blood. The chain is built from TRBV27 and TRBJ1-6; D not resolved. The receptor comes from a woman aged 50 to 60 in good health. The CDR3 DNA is TGTGCCAGCACGACCGGGCCCTCAATTGTTCCCCTCCACTTT. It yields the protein CASTTGPSIVPLHF.